This is a list of T cell receptor beta chains from one sample in a study of OX40 agonist ivuxolimab in advanced cancers. Sequencing was performed with immunoSEQ multiplex PCR; in TCRdb, only in-frame clones are kept and a portion is missing. The table shows 43,000 or so clones, with 88% occurring only once. The input for sequencing was CD4+ or CD8+ T cells sorted from blood, taken in a trial of the OX40 agonist ivuxolimab. These receptor sequences come from an adult with an advanced solid tumor such as melanoma, head and neck, liver or kidney cancer. CDR3s include the opening cysteine and the closing phenylalanine or tryptophan. A D gene is named only where the DNA matches it firmly. Size is omitted from some rows. Given values are once, few, many or a class for expanded clones.

j_call v_call cdr3_length d_call clone_size cdr3_nt cdr3_aa
TRBJ2-5 TRBV7-9 18 TRBD2 . TGTGCCAGCAGCCCAATGGGACTAGCGGGAGACCACCAAGAGACCCAGTACTTC CASSPMGLAGDHQETQYF
TRBJ2-2 TRBV12-5 15 . . TGTGCTAGTGGTCGGGACTGGGCGAACACCGGGGAGCTGTTTTTT CASGRDWANTGELFF
TRBJ2-1 TRBV27 17 TRBD2 . TGTGCCAGCAGCCGTAATCCAGGGACTAGCGATTACAATGAGCAGTTCTTC CASSRNPGTSDYNEQFF
TRBJ2-1 TRBV7-3 16 . . TGTGCCAGCAGCTTAAGGGCAGGGGACTCCTACAATGAGCAGTTCTTC CASSLRAGDSYNEQFF
TRBJ2-3 TRBV30 15 TRBD2 once TGTGCCTGGAAGAGGCGGGAGGGCCTTACAGATACGCAGTATTTT CAWKRREGLTDTQYF
TRBJ2-1 TRBV5-4 17 . once TGTGCCAGCAGAAATTCCCTTTCGACTGCTTTGGGCAATGAGCAGTTCTTC CASRNSLSTALGNEQFF
TRBJ2-7 TRBV5-1 15 . . TGCGCCAGCAGCTTGGTTTCGGTAAGCTCCTACGAGCAGTACTTC CASSLVSVSSYEQYF
TRBJ2-1 TRBV19 15 . . TGTGCCAGTAGTAACCAGGACGGGGTCCACAATGAGCAGTTCTTC CASSNQDGVHNEQFF
TRBJ1-5 TRBV7-2 15 . . TGTGCCAGCAGCTTAGGGGGACGGGGCAATCAGCCCCAGCATTTT CASSLGGRGNQPQHF
TRBJ2-7 TRBV9 15 . . TGTGCCAGCAGCTTAGCCCCGGGGACCACCTACGAGCAGTACTTC CASSLAPGTTYEQYF
TRBJ2-7 TRBV6-1 13 TRBD1 . TGTGCCAGCACCAAGACAGGGATCTACGAGCAGTACTTC CASTKTGIYEQYF
TRBJ2-7 TRBV18 15 . . TGTGCCAGCTCACCTCGACAGGAGGGATCCTACGAGCAGTACTTC CASSPRQEGSYEQYF
TRBJ2-7 TRBV7-6 13 . . TGTGCCAGCAGCTTGGGACTCGGTGGCGAGCAGTACTTC CASSLGLGGEQYF
TRBJ2-1 TRBV7-2 13 TRBD2 . TGTGCCAGCAAAAGCGGGAGAAGCGATGAGCAGTTCTTC CASKSGRSDEQFF
TRBJ2-1 TRBV19 13 TRBD2 few TGTGCCAGTAGTAGAGGACTAGCCTCTGAGCAGTTCTTC CASSRGLASEQFF
TRBJ2-2 TRBV10-3 14 . . TGTGCCATCAGTGACAGAAAGAACACCGGGGAGCTGTTTTTT CAISDRKNTGELFF
TRBJ1-5 TRBV7-2 15 . . TGTGCCAGCAGCTTAGGGCAGGGTGAAAATCAGCCCCAGCATTTT CASSLGQGENQPQHF
TRBJ2-1 TRBV21-1 18 . once TGTGCCAGCAGCAGCCTGGCCGTAGCGGGAGATTCGTGCAATGAGCAGTTCTTC CASSSLAVAGDSCNEQFF
TRBJ2-2 TRBV27 13 . . TGTGCCAGCAGTTTATCAGGGGTCGGGGAGCTGTTTTTT CASSLSGVGELFF
TRBJ1-4 TRBV6-5 14 . . TGTGCCAGCAGTTCGGGGGGCACTAATGAAAAACTGTTTTTT CASSSGGTNEKLFF
TRBJ2-2 TRBV7-8 17 . . TGTGCCAGCAGCTCCGCGGGATCAGGTAAGAGCACCGGGGAGCTGTTTTTT CASSSAGSGKSTGELFF
TRBJ2-2 TRBV10-3 16 . . TGTGCCATCAGTGAGTACGCGACTACTGTAACCGGGGAGCTGTTTTTT CAISEYATTVTGELFF
TRBJ2-1 TRBV10-3 14 TRBD2 . TGTGCCACCGAAGGACTAGCGGGGTTCAATGAGCAGTTCTTC CATEGLAGFNEQFF
TRBJ2-2 TRBV7-2 14 TRBD1 . TGTGCCAGCATAAGGACAGGCTTCACCGGGGAGCTGTTTTTT CASIRTGFTGELFF
TRBJ2-1 TRBV5-4 15 TRBD2 . TGTGCCAGCAGCCAGGGACTAGCGGGATACAATGAGCAGTTCTTC CASSQGLAGYNEQFF
TRBJ1-6 TRBV9 16 . . TGTGCCAGCAGCCCCCTGTCTGGTCAGAATAATTCACCCCTCCACTTT CASSPLSGQNNSPLHF
TRBJ2-2 TRBV6-5 15 . few TGTGCCAGCAGCCTCACTTCCTCGAACACCGGGGAGCTGTTTTTT CASSLTSSNTGELFF
TRBJ2-2 TRBV6-5 14 . . TGTGCCAGCAGTTTAGTGGGACACACCGGGGAGCTGTTTTTT CASSLVGHTGELFF
TRBJ1-5 TRBV7-2 12 . . TGTGCCAGCAGCTTGGGGGAACAGCCCCAGCATTTT CASSLGEQPQHF
TRBJ2-1 TRBV15 17 TRBD2 . TGTGCCACCAGCGGGCTACTAGCGGGAGGGCCTGGGAATGAGCAGTTCTTC CATSGLLAGGPGNEQFF
TRBJ2-5 TRBV5-4 14 . . TGTGCCAGCAGCTTGGGAGCCGTCCAAGAGACCCAGTACTTC CASSLGAVQETQYF
TRBJ2-7 TRBV7-2 15 TRBD1 . TGTGCCAGCAGCTCCAAGACAGGGGAAGGTTACGAGCAGTACTTC CASSSKTGEGYEQYF
TRBJ1-6 TRBV2 15 TRBD1 . TGTGCCAGCAGTATCCGGACAGGGGATAATTCACCCCTCCACTTT CASSIRTGDNSPLHF
TRBJ1-1 TRBV10-2 13 TRBD1 . TGCGCCAGCAGCGACAGGGCTAACACTGAAGCTTTCTTT CASSDRANTEAFF
TRBJ1-1 TRBV7-9 12 . . TGTGCCAGCAGCCAGAGGTTGACTGAAGCTTTCTTT CASSQRLTEAFF
TRBJ2-5 TRBV11-2 15 . . TGTGCCAGCAGCTTAGGGTTGATGGTAGGGGAGACCCAGTACTTC CASSLGLMVGETQYF
TRBJ1-2 TRBV28 15 TRBD1 . TGTGCCAGCAGTTTTCTCAGGGGGCTGGCCGGGGGCTACACCTTC CASSFLRGLAGGYTF
TRBJ2-1 TRBV7-3 16 . . TGTGCCAGCAGCTCCGCAGGGGCGGGCCGGAGGGATGAGCAGTTCTTC CASSSAGAGRRDEQFF
TRBJ2-3 TRBV6-1 14 . . TGTGCCAGCAGTGTGCCGGACACTGATTTTACGCAGTATTTT CASSVPDTDFTQYF
TRBJ1-1 TRBV19 14 . . TGTGCCAGTAGTACTCGGACGGAGAACACTGAAGCTTTCTTT CASSTRTENTEAFF
TRBJ1-1 TRBV25-1 12 . . TGTGCCAGCAGTGAAAGGCACACTGAAGCTTTCTTT CASSERHTEAFF
TRBJ2-2 TRBV19 15 . . TGTGCCAGTAGTATAGACCCGGGAATCGGGAGGGAGCTGTTTTTT CASSIDPGIGRELFF
TRBJ2-1 TRBV6-6 15 TRBD2 . TGTGCCAGCAGTGGACGACTAGCGGGAGGGGATGAGCAGTTCTTC CASSGRLAGGDEQFF
TRBJ2-7 TRBV7-3 17 . . TGTGCCGGAAATTGGGAAGGCGAGCAATCGATAGTTTACGAGCAGTACTTC CAGNWEGEQSIVYEQYF
TRBJ2-7 TRBV7-2 15 TRBD1 . TGTGCCAGCAGTTACCAGACGGGACAGTCCTACGAGCAGTACTTC CASSYQTGQSYEQYF
TRBJ2-1 TRBV7-9 16 . . TGTGCCAGCAGCTTCGGGGGAGGGGGCTTCGGGAATGAGCAGTTCTTC CASSFGGGGFGNEQFF
TRBJ1-2 TRBV28 15 . . TGTGCCAGCAGTATGTACACAGGGTCTAACTATGGCTACACCTTC CASSMYTGSNYGYTF
TRBJ1-5 TRBV6-1 15 TRBD1 . TGTGCCAGCAGTATCCGCCGGACAGGGAATCAGCCCCAGCATTTT CASSIRRTGNQPQHF
TRBJ1-1 TRBV6-5 14 . few TGTGCCAGCAGTTTACAGGGATTGAACACTGAAGCTTTCTTT CASSLQGLNTEAFF
TRBJ2-4 TRBV7-2 14 . . TGTGCCAGCAGCTTAGGAGGTACAGGGAACATTCAGTACTTC CASSLGGTGNIQYF
TRBJ2-2 TRBV5-1 15 . . TGCGCCAGCAGCTTGGTGACACTAAACACCGGGGAGCTGTTTTTT CASSLVTLNTGELFF
TRBJ2-5 TRBV5-1 15 TRBD2 . TGCGCCAGCACCCTGGTCGAGCGGGGCCAAGAGACCCAGTACTTC CASTLVERGQETQYF
TRBJ2-7 TRBV20-1 11 . . TGCAGTACAGGCCCGTCCTACGAGCAGTACTTC CSTGPSYEQYF
TRBJ2-5 TRBV5-5 16 . . TGTGCCAGCAGCTTGGAGGTGGGAGGCCTCCAAGAGACCCAGTACTTC CASSLEVGGLQETQYF